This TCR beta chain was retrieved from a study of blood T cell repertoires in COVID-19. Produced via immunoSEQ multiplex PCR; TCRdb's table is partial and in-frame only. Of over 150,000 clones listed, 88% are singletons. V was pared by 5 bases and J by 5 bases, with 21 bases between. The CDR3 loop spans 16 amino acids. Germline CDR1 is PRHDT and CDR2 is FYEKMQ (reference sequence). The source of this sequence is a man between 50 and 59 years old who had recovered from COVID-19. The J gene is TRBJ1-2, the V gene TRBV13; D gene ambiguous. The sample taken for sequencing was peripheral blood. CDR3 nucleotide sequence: TGTGCCAGCAGCCATCCTGCCGGGAACAACAATTATGGCTACACCTTC. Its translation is CASSHPAGNNNYGYTF.